Listed below are T cell receptor beta chains from one sample, sequenced in a study of blood T cell repertoires in COVID-19. Sequencing used immunoSEQ multiplex PCR; TCRdb keeps in-frame clones, though not all of them. The table lists under 150,000 clones, roughly 79% of them singletons, with roughly 8.7% in the top ten. Sequenced: peripheral blood. Source of these receptors: a man aged 50 or older with active or convalescent COVID-19. Both conserved end residues are part of each CDR3. The D gene is left open where the match is weak. Clone size is given for some rows only: seen once, a few or many times, or a class if the clone is expanded.

v_call: TRBV7-2
clone_size: -
d_call: TRBD2
j_call: TRBJ2-4
cdr3_nt: TGTGCCAGCAGCTTGGGGGGGTGGCAAAACATTCAGTACTTC
cdr3_aa: CASSLGGWQNIQYF

v_call: TRBV11-1
clone_size: -
d_call: TRBD1
j_call: TRBJ1-1
cdr3_nt: TGTGCCAGCAGCTTTGACAGGGGAGAGAACACTGAAGCTTTCTTT
cdr3_aa: CASSFDRGENTEAFF

v_call: TRBV19
clone_size: -
d_call: -
j_call: TRBJ2-7
cdr3_nt: TGTGCCAGTACCGACGGGGCCGATAGCGGCTACGAGCAGTACTTC
cdr3_aa: CASTDGADSGYEQYF

v_call: TRBV7-9
clone_size: -
d_call: TRBD2
j_call: TRBJ2-7
cdr3_nt: TGTGCCTCGCGAATGGCTAGCGGGAAATCCTACGAGCAGTACTTC
cdr3_aa: CASRMASGKSYEQYF

v_call: TRBV24-1
clone_size: -
d_call: TRBD2
j_call: TRBJ2-5
cdr3_nt: TGTGCCACCAGTGATTTAGCTAGCGGGGGGGAGACCCAGTACTTC
cdr3_aa: CATSDLASGGETQYF

v_call: TRBV27
clone_size: -
d_call: -
j_call: TRBJ2-7
cdr3_nt: TGTGCCAGCAGTCCCGGCAGGACACCATCCTACGAGCAGTACTTC
cdr3_aa: CASSPGRTPSYEQYF

v_call: TRBV2
clone_size: few
d_call: -
j_call: TRBJ1-2
cdr3_nt: TGTGCCAGCAGTCCAAATTTCTATGGCTACACCTTC
cdr3_aa: CASSPNFYGYTF

v_call: TRBV30
clone_size: -
d_call: -
j_call: TRBJ1-1
cdr3_nt: TGTGCCTGGAGTAGCCGGGAAGCTTTCTTT
cdr3_aa: CAWSSREAFF

v_call: TRBV11-2
clone_size: -
d_call: -
j_call: TRBJ2-3
cdr3_nt: TGTGCCAGCAGCTTATCGGCGGGTACAGATACGCAGTATTTT
cdr3_aa: CASSLSAGTDTQYF

v_call: TRBV5-5
clone_size: -
d_call: -
j_call: TRBJ1-5
cdr3_nt: TGTGCCAGCAGCCCGAACAGGTCTATCAATCAGCCCCAGCATTTT
cdr3_aa: CASSPNRSINQPQHF

v_call: TRBV21-1
clone_size: -
d_call: -
j_call: TRBJ1-2
cdr3_nt: TGTGCCAGCAGCAAAGCGAACCGGGACAGGGGTAACTATGGCTACACCTTC
cdr3_aa: CASSKANRDRGNYGYTF

v_call: TRBV9
clone_size: many
d_call: -
j_call: TRBJ1-3
cdr3_nt: TGTGCCAGCAGCGTAGTTCCAGACTCTGGAAACACCATATATTTT
cdr3_aa: CASSVVPDSGNTIYF

v_call: TRBV7-9
clone_size: -
d_call: TRBD2
j_call: TRBJ2-1
cdr3_nt: TGTGCCAGCAGCGAGCTAGCGGGAGGCCACAATGAGCAGTTCTTC
cdr3_aa: CASSELAGGHNEQFF

v_call: TRBV7-8
clone_size: -
d_call: TRBD1
j_call: TRBJ2-5
cdr3_nt: TGTGCCAGCAGCTTATTCGGGACAGGGGGTCGGGAGACCCAGTACTTC
cdr3_aa: CASSLFGTGGRETQYF

v_call: TRBV29-1
clone_size: -
d_call: TRBD1
j_call: TRBJ1-1
cdr3_nt: TGCAGCGTTGGAATCAGGGGGGCGAACACTGAAGCTTTCTTT
cdr3_aa: CSVGIRGANTEAFF

v_call: TRBV4-1
clone_size: -
d_call: TRBD1
j_call: TRBJ2-5
cdr3_nt: TGCGCCAGGGGACAGTACCAAGAGACCCAGTACTTC
cdr3_aa: CARGQYQETQYF

v_call: TRBV6-5
clone_size: -
d_call: TRBD1
j_call: TRBJ1-4
cdr3_nt: TGTGCCAGCAGACGACAGGGACTCTATGAAAAACTGTTTTTT
cdr3_aa: CASRRQGLYEKLFF

v_call: TRBV5-1
clone_size: -
d_call: -
j_call: TRBJ1-2
cdr3_nt: TGCGCCAGCAGCTTGGAGGGGGAAGGTAACTATGGCTACACCTTC
cdr3_aa: CASSLEGEGNYGYTF

v_call: TRBV7-2
clone_size: once
d_call: TRBD1
j_call: TRBJ1-6
cdr3_nt: TGTGCCAGCAGCTTAATAGGACAGGGATCACCCCTCCACTTT
cdr3_aa: CASSLIGQGSPLHF

v_call: TRBV10-3
clone_size: -
d_call: -
j_call: TRBJ2-7
cdr3_nt: TGTGCCATCAGTGAGGGGGGCGGTAGGTTCTTC
cdr3_aa: CAISEGGGRFF

v_call: TRBV3-1/TRBV3-2
clone_size: -
d_call: TRBD2
j_call: TRBJ2-3
cdr3_nt: TGTGCCAGCAGCCAAGATGGCGGGGGAGGGCTCGCAGATACGCAGTATTTT
cdr3_aa: CASSQDGGGGLADTQYF

v_call: TRBV7-9
clone_size: -
d_call: TRBD1
j_call: TRBJ1-1
cdr3_nt: TGTGCCAGCAGTCAGGGGACAGGGGGTATAGACACTGAAGCTTTCTTT
cdr3_aa: CASSQGTGGIDTEAFF

v_call: TRBV2
clone_size: -
d_call: -
j_call: TRBJ1-1
cdr3_nt: TGTGCCAGCAGACCAACAGGGTCTACTGAAGCTTTCTTT
cdr3_aa: CASRPTGSTEAFF

v_call: TRBV27
clone_size: -
d_call: TRBD2
j_call: TRBJ2-5
cdr3_nt: TGTGCCAGCAGTTTCGCGGGAGGGTACCAAGAGACCCAGTACTTC
cdr3_aa: CASSFAGGYQETQYF

v_call: TRBV11-1
clone_size: -
d_call: -
j_call: TRBJ2-1
cdr3_nt: TGTGCCAGCAGCCTACTAGGGCATGAGCAGTTCTTC
cdr3_aa: CASSLLGHEQFF

v_call: TRBV5-6
clone_size: -
d_call: TRBD1
j_call: TRBJ2-6
cdr3_nt: TGTGCCAGCAGCCCCCTGACAGGGGGGTTTGCTGGGGCCAACGTCCTGACTTTC
cdr3_aa: CASSPLTGGFAGANVLTF

v_call: TRBV6-5
clone_size: -
d_call: -
j_call: TRBJ2-7
cdr3_nt: TGTGCCAGCAGTTACGGCGCGGAACAGTACTTC
cdr3_aa: CASSYGAEQYF

v_call: TRBV27
clone_size: -
d_call: -
j_call: TRBJ1-4
cdr3_nt: TGTGCCAGCAAGGGGACTGTTAATGAAAAACTGTTTTTT
cdr3_aa: CASKGTVNEKLFF

v_call: TRBV25-1
clone_size: few
d_call: -
j_call: TRBJ2-7
cdr3_nt: TGTGCCAGCAGTGAATATATTCGGGAGTACGAGCAGTACTTC
cdr3_aa: CASSEYIREYEQYF

v_call: TRBV10-1
clone_size: -
d_call: -
j_call: TRBJ1-5
cdr3_nt: TGCGCCAGCAGTATCCGAGGGAACAGCAATCAGCCCCAGCATTTT
cdr3_aa: CASSIRGNSNQPQHF

v_call: TRBV12-3/TRBV12-4
clone_size: -
d_call: -
j_call: TRBJ1-1
cdr3_nt: TGTGCCAGCAGTGACAGATTTCAAGCTTTCTTT
cdr3_aa: CASSDRFQAFF

v_call: TRBV30
clone_size: once
d_call: TRBD1
j_call: TRBJ1-5
cdr3_nt: TGTGCCTGGAGTGTGACAGGGGGCAGACAGCCCCAGCATTTT
cdr3_aa: CAWSVTGGRQPQHF

v_call: TRBV5-1
clone_size: -
d_call: -
j_call: TRBJ2-5
cdr3_nt: TGCGCCAGCAGCTTGTATTCGGTAGAGACCCAGTACTTC
cdr3_aa: CASSLYSVETQYF